This T cell receptor (beta chain) was recovered during a study of T cell responses to AZD1222 COVID-19 vaccine. Study-wide results and limits: Per reports, nearly half of all spike-specific TCRs target regions that are unmutated in variants. After the peak T cell response, and only then, were repertoires sampled. In a largely white British group with more females than males, clonal diversity was possibly underestimated.

This CDR3 is 15 amino acids long. Deletions cut 6 bases from V and 1 base from J, with 15 bases between. Germline V gene sequence: CDR1 MDHEN, CDR2 SYDVKM. Using immunoSEQ multiplex PCR, the repertoire was profiled, and TCRdb retains in-frame clones only, with some absent. The sample lists 94,000 or so clones; around 89% were seen once. With regard to this clone: As yet, its antigen is unknown.

The sequence came from an adult in good health. The rearrangement uses TRBV28 and TRBJ1-2, with unresolved D. The source was peripheral blood, collected on day 0 of AZD1222 vaccination. The CDR3 sequence: CASRGSLGDNYGYTF. Here the CDR3 DNA reads TGTGCCAGCAGAGGATCGCTGGGCGATAACTATGGCTACACCTTC.